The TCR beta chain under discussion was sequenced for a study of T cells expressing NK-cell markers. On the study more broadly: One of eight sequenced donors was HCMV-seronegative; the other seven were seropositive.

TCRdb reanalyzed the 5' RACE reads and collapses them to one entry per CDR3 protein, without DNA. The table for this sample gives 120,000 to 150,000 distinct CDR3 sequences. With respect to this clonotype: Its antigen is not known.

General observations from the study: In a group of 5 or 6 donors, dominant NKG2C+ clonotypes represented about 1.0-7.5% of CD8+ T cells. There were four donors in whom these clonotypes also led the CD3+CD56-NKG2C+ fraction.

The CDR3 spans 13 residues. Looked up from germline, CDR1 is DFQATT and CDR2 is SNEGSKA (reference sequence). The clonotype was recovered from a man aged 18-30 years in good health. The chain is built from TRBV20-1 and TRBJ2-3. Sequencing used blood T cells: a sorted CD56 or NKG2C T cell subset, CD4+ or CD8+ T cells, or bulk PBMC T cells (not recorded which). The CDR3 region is CSARDSGTDTQYF.